This T cell receptor (beta chain) was profiled in a study of T cells after yellow fever vaccination. In the study overall: Fractions of low cell number were prepared using SMART-Seq v4 Ultra Low Input. Study results and limitations: Post-booster samples contained most primary-vaccination clones (roughly 96% CD4, around 88% CD8). Within FACS-sorted repertoires, abundant clonotypes contaminating from the bulk population could be present.

Researchers made TCR cDNA using 5'RACE template switching, and this step added a universal primer site and UMIs. TCRdb called the 5' RACE reads again in MiXCR, with one record for every CDR3 protein. Counted here are 450,000 to 650,000 distinct CDR3 sequences, roughly 12% occurring once; the ten biggest clones make up over 12%. This CDR3 has 15 amino acids. Germline V lookup: CDR1 SGHRS, CDR2 YFSETQ. V lost 4 bases to trimming and J lost 9 bases, with 20 bases between them. Points on this clonotype: The target antigen is unknown.

Sequencing used PBMCs, obtained on the day of the yellow fever booster vaccination. The sequence was collected from a man aged 25 to 40 who received the YFV17D yellow fever vaccine. The chain is built from TRBV5-1 and TRBJ2-1; D possibly corresponds to TRBD2 (6 bases). The CDR3 DNA sequence: TGCGCCAGCAGCCCAGAGACTAGAGGTGAAATTGAGCAGTTCTTC. Its protein is CASSPETRGEIEQFF.